One and the same sample provided the 21 T cell receptor beta chains below, sequenced in a study of shared clonotypes between healthy human individuals. CD8 cells regarded as naive lacked CD45RO, were positively chosen for CCR7, and omitted terminally differentiated effector memory CD45RA+ cells. Clones were read by immunoSEQ multiplex PCR, and TCRdb kept only the in-frame ones, dropping some. Among 2 million or so clones listed, about 95% were seen once. Sequenced sample: naive CD8+ T cells sorted from blood. The source is a man between 18 and 29 years old in good health.

V gene TRBV6-1 combines with J gene TRBJ1-1; D not certain. Trimming pared 2 bases from V and 0 bases from J, leaving 7 bases between. The CDR3 has 14 amino acids. Germline V gives CDR1 MNHNS, CDR2 SASEGT. CDR3 sequence (DNA): TGTGCCAGCAGTGAACGGCTCATGAACACTGAAGCTTTCTTT. This encodes CASSERLMNTEAFF.

The J gene is TRBJ2-1, the V gene TRBV10-3; 14 bases agree with TRBD2. CDR1 and CDR2 from the germline V gene are ENHRY and SYGVKD. CDR3 length equals 15 residues. J lost 5 bases, V lost 6 bases, and 3 bases had no gene match. The CDR3: CAISPGLAGDNEQFF. Written as DNA, the CDR3 is TGTGCCATCAGCCCGGGACTAGCGGGAGACAATGAGCAGTTCTTC.

The V and J genes are TRBV7-2 and TRBJ2-2; D might be TRBD1 (6 bases). The V gene lost 0 bases and the J gene lost 6 bases, with 14 bases spanning the gap. The CDR3 is made up of 16 amino acids. The V gene's germline CDR1 is SGHTA and CDR2 FQGNSA. CDR3 nucleotides: TGTGCCAGCAGCTTAGCTAGTTTTGAGGGGGCCGGGGAGCTGTTTTTT. Translating it yields CASSLASFEGAGELFF.

The rearrangement links TRBV4-3 to TRBJ1-4, with TRBD1 identical over 7 bases. Looked up from germline, CDR1 is LGHNA and CDR2 is YSLEER. V gave up 0 bases and J gave up 7 bases; unmatched junction bases: 8. The length of the CDR3 is 16 residues. The CDR3 DNA is TGCGCCAGCAGCCAAGATTTAGGAGGGGGCTTTGAAAAACTGTTTTTT. Its translation is CASSQDLGGGFEKLFF.

This chain connects TRBV30 to TRBJ2-7; D assignment may be TRBD1 or TRBD2 (5 bases each). CDR1 GTSNPN and CDR2 SVGIG come from the germline V gene (reference sequence). The V end was cut by 0 bases, the J end by 1 base, with 16 bases between. This CDR3 contains 16 residues. The CDR3 reads CAWSVEWGGGSYEQYF. The DNA for the CDR3 is TGTGCCTGGAGTGTAGAATGGGGTGGGGGTTCCTACGAGCAGTACTTC.

A single count supports this clone. This sequence joins TRBV27 and TRBJ1-2, with 9 bases identical to TRBD1. J lost 4 bases, V lost 5 bases, and 5 bases had no gene match. The CDR3 runs to 14 residues. The germline V gene encodes CDR1 MNHEY and CDR2 SMNVEV (reference sequence). The CDR3 sequence: CASSGTGGLYGYTF. CDR3 sequence (DNA): TGTGCCAGCAGTGGAACAGGGGGCCTCTATGGCTACACCTTC.

This chain connects TRBV28 to TRBJ1-2; D might be TRBD1 (5 bases). The CDR3 totals 15 residues. In germline, CDR1 is MDHEN, CDR2 SYDVKM. V lost 5 bases, J lost 0 bases, and 13 bases lay in between. In nucleotides, the CDR3 is TGTGCCAGCAGTCCCCTCGGGACGGCTAACTATGGCTACACCTTC. Translation gives CASSPLGTANYGYTF.

The chain employs TRBV4-1 and TRBJ2-7, with D maybe TRBD2 (5 bases). This CDR3 comprises 14 residues. Germline CDR1 MGHRA, CDR2 YSYEKL. V shed 3 bases and J shed 7 bases, with 16 bases lying between them. The CDR3 DNA is TGCGCCAGCAGCCAGATAGCGTCGGGCTGGGAGCAGTACTTC. Translating gives CASSQIASGWEQYF.

For the CDR3, the DNA is TGTGCCAGCAGTACCGGGACAGGGATTGCCGGGGAGCTGTTTTTT. Encoded protein: CASSTGTGIAGELFF. The rearrangement uses TRBV5-4 and TRBJ2-2; 9 bases are a match to TRBD1. Germline V CDR1 and CDR2: SGHNT, YYREEE (reference sequence). Trimming took 5 bases from V and 6 from J; bases not matched to a gene: 8. CDR3 size: 15 residues.

CDR3 DNA sequence: TGTGCCAGCAGTGGTCGACTAGCGGTAACCACAGATACGCAGTATTTT. Translation gives CASSGRLAVTTDTQYF. The V call is TRBV6-1, the J call TRBJ2-3; 9 bases match TRBD2. This CDR3 spans 16 amino acids. Germline CDR1 reads MNHNS; CDR2 reads SASEGT. After removal of 4 bases from V and 2 bases from J, the junction contained 7 bases not matched to a gene.

This chain connects TRBV6-5 to TRBJ2-1; D is perhaps TRBD1 (6 bases). Germline lookup yields CDR1 MNHEY and CDR2 SVGAGI. The CDR3 is made up of 15 amino acids. V shed 5 bases and J shed 4 bases, with 15 bases lying between them. Written as DNA, the CDR3 is TGTGCCAGCAGTGCCCGGGACACCTATTACAATGAGCAGTTCTTC. It yields the protein CASSARDTYYNEQFF.

This chain links TRBV9 with TRBJ2-7; D perhaps matches TRBD1 (6 bases). CDR3 length: 18 residues. V lost 0 bases, J lost 5 bases, and 24 bases lay in between. Per the germline V gene, CDR1 is SGDLS and CDR2 is YYNGEE. CDR3 sequence reads: CASSVGTPGNRDVHEQYF. As DNA, the CDR3 is TGTGCCAGCAGCGTAGGGACGCCGGGAAACAGGGATGTCCACGAGCAGTACTTC.

This chain connects TRBV6-5 to TRBJ1-2, with TRBD1 as a possible D gene (5 bases). This CDR3 has 16 residues. V lost 0 bases to trimming and J lost 5 bases, with 16 bases between them. Germline lookup yields CDR1 MNHEY and CDR2 SVGAGI. The CDR3 loop is CASSYSMGQGSYGYTF. As DNA, the CDR3 is TGTGCCAGCAGTTACTCGATGGGGCAGGGATCTTATGGCTACACCTTC.

For this clone: This CDR3 is also generated by other DNA sequences in the sample. The chain links TRBV9 to TRBJ2-7, with D uncertain. With 2 bases removed from V and 0 bases from J, the gap between germline ends came to 15 bases. This CDR3 region has 16 residues. CDR1 and CDR2 from the germline V gene are SGDLS and YYNGEE. The CDR3 bases are TGTGCCAGCAGCGTTGGGGTCGTGGCTAGCTCCTACGAGCAGTACTTC. The encoded protein is CASSVGVVASSYEQYF.

This rearrangement joins TRBV12-5 to TRBJ2-3, with D perhaps matching TRBD2 (6 bases). Germline lookup yields CDR1 LGHNT and CDR2 FRNRAP. V was clipped by 7 bases and J by 5 bases, with 19 bases between them. The CDR3 spans 15 residues. The CDR3 spells CASAGSGTSLDTQYF. CDR3 nucleotide sequence: TGTGCTAGTGCCGGTTCGGGGACTTCGTTAGATACGCAGTATTTT.

About this clone itself: Distinct nucleotide sequences in the sample also encode this CDR3. The chain has TRBV6-5 and TRBJ2-2; weak D call: TRBD1 (5 bases). Germline lookup yields CDR1 MNHEY and CDR2 SVGAGI. Trimming left V 0 bases short and J 6 bases short, with 8 bases between. The CDR3 runs 14 residues. This chain's CDR3 is CASSYSPGSGELFF. Written as DNA, the CDR3 is TGTGCCAGCAGTTACTCGCCAGGGTCCGGGGAGCTGTTTTTT.

This clone has just a few counts. The genes are TRBV7-2 and TRBJ1-6, with D hard to call. With 0 bases removed from V and 8 bases from J, the gap between germline ends came to 11 bases. Per germline, CDR1 SGHTA and CDR2 FQGNSA. The CDR3 has 15 residues. DNA of the CDR3: TGTGCCAGCAGCTTAGCCCTTAACGTAGATTCACCCCTCCACTTT. Translation: CASSLALNVDSPLHF. The variable domain in full, with the rest retrieved from reference TRBV7-2 and TRBJ1-6, is GAGVSQSPSNKVTEKGKDVELRCDPISGHTALYWYRQSLGQGLEFLIYFQGNSAPDKSGLPSDRFSAERTGGSVSTLTIQRTQQEDSAVYLCASSLALNVDSPLHFGNGTRLTVT.

The chain couples TRBV7-9 to TRBJ1-2; TRBD1 might be the D (6 bases). From germline, CDR1 is SEHNR and CDR2 FQNEAQ (reference sequence). V lost 5 bases, J lost 4 bases, and 11 bases lay in between. The length of the CDR3 is 13 residues. Written as DNA, the CDR3 is TGTGCCAGCAGCCATCTGGACAGCTATGGCTACACCTTC. This codes for CASSHLDSYGYTF.

This chain links TRBV5-4 with TRBJ2-7, with 8 bases identical to TRBD1. This CDR3 has 14 amino acids. After removal of 1 base from V and 2 bases from J, the junction contained 2 bases not matched to a gene. From germline, CDR1 is SGHNT and CDR2 YYREEE (reference sequence). CDR3 sequence reads: CASSLQGAPYEQYF. CDR3 DNA: TGTGCCAGCAGCTTGCAGGGGGCCCCCTACGAGCAGTACTTC.

CDR3 sequence reads: CASSNLGTGEYYEQYF. The CDR3 DNA reads TGCGCCAGCAGCAATTTGGGGACAGGGGAGTACTACGAGCAGTACTTC. This rearrangement joins TRBV5-1 to TRBJ2-7, with 10 nucleotides matching TRBD1. Germline V gives CDR1 SGHRS, CDR2 YFSETQ. The ends lost 4 bases at V and 3 bases at J; junction bases unmatched: 10. The CDR3 contains 16 residues.

The chain has TRBV5-4 and TRBJ2-7; D unclear. Germline CDR1 reads SGHNT; CDR2 reads YYREEE (reference sequence). The V end was cut by 4 bases, the J end by 3 bases, with 5 bases between. The CDR3 sequence is 11 residues long. CDR3 residues: CASSTNYEQYF. DNA for the CDR3: TGTGCCAGCAGCACTAACTACGAGCAGTACTTC. The full variable domain, in which reference TRBV5-4 and TRBJ2-7 provide the parts outside the CDR3, is ETGVTQSPTHLIKTRGQQVTLRCSSQSGHNTVSWYQQALGQGPQFIFQYYREEENGRGNFPPRFSGLQFPNYSSELNVNALELDDSALYLCASSTNYEQYFGPGTRLTVT.